The sequence of this TCR beta chain was determined in a study of PD-1 blockade in classical Hodgkin lymphoma. About the study: Patients got intravenous nivolumab 3 mg/kg every 2 weeks. General study points: At C4D1, TCR diversity had climbed significantly for CD4+ cells, though not for CD8+ cells. Newly diagnosed and completely responding patients shared comparable baseline diversity.

This CDR3 comprises 14 residues. Germline V gives CDR1 SNHLY, CDR2 FYNNEI. As for this clone: Its antigen is as yet unknown. Relative to the germline gene, one junction end is altered; a read error may explain this.

Time point noted: cycle 4 day 1 (C4D1), after five to seven weeks of nivolumab. All the patients suffered relapse after autologous stem cell transplantation, and brentuximab vedotin exposure differed. Complete response, partial response or progressive disease constituted the best responses recorded. The assay was immunoSEQ multiplex PCR, and TCRdb's table has in-frame clones only and misses some. The sample lists about 64,000 clones, around nine tenths seen once, with around 8% in the top ten. The sample consisted of peripheral blood mononuclear cells (PBMCs), taken before the fourth cycle of nivolumab. This TCR derives from a human donor with classical Hodgkin lymphoma. The J gene is TRBJ2-1, the V gene TRBV2, with 7 positions matching TRBD2. CDR3 in amino acids: CASREAGYYNEQFF. As DNA, the CDR3 is TGTGCCAGCAGGGAAGCGGGGTACTACAATGAGCAGTTCTTC.